The sequence of this TCR beta chain was determined in a study of Ad26.COV2.S vaccination and SARS-CoV-2 variants. The CDR3 spans 19 residues. Germline V gives CDR1 LGHNT, CDR2 FRNRAP. The V end lost 3 bases, the J end lost 0 bases, and 20 bases lay between the germline ends. Generated by immunoSEQ multiplex PCR, the TCRdb table keeps only in-frame clones and is missing some. The table shows 300,000 to 350,000 clones, with 90% occurring only once. Treatment indicated: some 20 received Ad26.COV2.S at low or high dose, single or two shots; about five received placebo; per-sample allocation not given. Samples analyzed were those drawn on day 63 after the first vaccine or placebo injection.

The rearrangement joins TRBV12-5 to TRBJ2-2; D is possibly TRBD1 (5 bases). This clonotype was obtained from a person aged 18-65 years who received the Ad26.COV2.S COVID-19 vaccine or a placebo. The sample was peripheral blood, taken in a trial of Ad26.COV2.S vaccine versus placebo. The DNA for the CDR3 is TGTGCTAGTGGTTTTGAGACAGTCATTAACCCCGCGAACACCGGGGAGCTGTTTTTT. This encodes CASGFETVINPANTGELFF.